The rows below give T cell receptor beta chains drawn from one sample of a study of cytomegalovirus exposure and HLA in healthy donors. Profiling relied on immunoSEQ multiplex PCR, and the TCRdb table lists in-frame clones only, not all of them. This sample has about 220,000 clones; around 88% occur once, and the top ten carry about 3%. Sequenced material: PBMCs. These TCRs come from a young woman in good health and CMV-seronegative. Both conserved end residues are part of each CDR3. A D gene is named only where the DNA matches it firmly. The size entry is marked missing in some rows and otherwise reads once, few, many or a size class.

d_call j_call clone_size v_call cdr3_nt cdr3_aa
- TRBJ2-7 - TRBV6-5 TGTGCCAGCAGGCCTGGACTCCCGACCTACGAGCAGTACTTC CASRPGLPTYEQYF
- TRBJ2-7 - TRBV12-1 TGTGCCAGCAGTCTTACCAGGACAGGTCCCTACGAGCAGTACTTC CASSLTRTGPYEQYF
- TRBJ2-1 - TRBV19 TGTGCCAGTAGTATATTCAGGGTTGGCTACAATGAGCAGTTCTTC CASSIFRVGYNEQFF
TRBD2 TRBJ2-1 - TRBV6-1 TGTGCCAGCAGTGCCGAACTAGCGGGAGGCTCCTACAATGAGCAGTTCTTC CASSAELAGGSYNEQFF
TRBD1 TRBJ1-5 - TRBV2 TGTGCCAGCGGACAGGGTGGTCAGCCCCAGCATTTT CASGQGGQPQHF
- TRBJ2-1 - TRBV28 TGTGCCAGCAGACCCCCTACTTCATATGAGCAGTTCTTC CASRPPTSYEQFF
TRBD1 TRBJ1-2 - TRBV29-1 TGCAGCGTTGAAACTCCCGGGACAGAGCCCTATGGCTACACCTTC CSVETPGTEPYGYTF
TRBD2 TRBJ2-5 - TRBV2 TGTGCCAGCAGCCTACGTCGTGGCGGGAGGGCACCCCAAGAGACCCAGTACTTC CASSLRRGGRAPQETQYF
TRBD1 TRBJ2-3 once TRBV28 TGTGCCAGCAGTAGACAGGGAAGGAAAGATACGCAGTATTTT CASSRQGRKDTQYF
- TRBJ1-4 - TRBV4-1 TGCGCCAGCAGCCAAGACAGTGGTGAAAAACTGTTTTTT CASSQDSGEKLFF
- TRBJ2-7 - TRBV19 TGTGCCAGTAGTATTTCCGGGGGATCTTCCTACGAGCAGTACTTC CASSISGGSSYEQYF
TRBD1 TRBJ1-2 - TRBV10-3 TGTGCCATTAAAGGACAGGGCATTAGCTATGGCTACACCTTC CAIKGQGISYGYTF
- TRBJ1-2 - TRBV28 TGTGCCAGCAGTTTATTATCATTCGGGGTCTCTCTTAGTGGCTACACCTTC CASSLLSFGVSLSGYTF
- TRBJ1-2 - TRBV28 TGTGCCAGCAGTTTCCCCACACATGGCTACACCTTC CASSFPTHGYTF
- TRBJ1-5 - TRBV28 TGTGCCAGCAGGGATGGACAAATTAGCAATCAGCCCCAGCATTTT CASRDGQISNQPQHF
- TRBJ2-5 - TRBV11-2 TGTGCCAGCAGCTTAGATCCTGGCGGGAAACAAGAGACCCAGTACTTC CASSLDPGGKQETQYF
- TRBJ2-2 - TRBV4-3 TGCGCCAGCAGCCTCCAATTGAACACCGGGGAGCTGTTTTTT CASSLQLNTGELFF
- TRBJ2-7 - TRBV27 TGTGCCAGCAGACTTATCTACGAGCAGTACTTC CASRLIYEQYF
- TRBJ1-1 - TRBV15 TGTGCCACCAGCAGAGATAGGGGGTCGGGCACTGAAGCTTTCTTT CATSRDRGSGTEAFF
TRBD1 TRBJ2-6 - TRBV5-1 TGCGCCAGCAGCTGGGGGGACAGGGGATCCCTGGGGGCCAACGTCCTGACTTTC CASSWGDRGSLGANVLTF
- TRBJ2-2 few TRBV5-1 TGCGCCAGCAGCTTGGGTCAGGGGCAATGGGACACCGGGGAGCTGTTTTTT CASSLGQGQWDTGELFF
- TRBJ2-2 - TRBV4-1 TGCGCCAGCACCCCAGACACCCTATTGAACACCGGGGAGCTGTTTTTT CASTPDTLLNTGELFF
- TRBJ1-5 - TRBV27 TGTGCCAGCAGTGGGGGGGCCCAGTTCGATCAGCCCCAGCATTTT CASSGGAQFDQPQHF
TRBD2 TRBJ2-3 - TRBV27 TGTGCCAGCAGTATACAGCGGGGCCCTAGCACAGATACGCAGTATTTT CASSIQRGPSTDTQYF
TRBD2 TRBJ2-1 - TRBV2 TGTGCCAGCAGTCGTTGGGAGGGGCTCGGGGGCAATGAGCAGTTCTTC CASSRWEGLGGNEQFF
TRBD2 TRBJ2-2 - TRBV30 TGTGCCTGGAGTGTAGCTAGCGGGAGGCTTATGGGGGAGCTGTTTTTT CAWSVASGRLMGELFF
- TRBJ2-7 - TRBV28 TGTGCCAGCAGTTCGGGACTTCTCCCCTACGAGCAGTACTTC CASSSGLLPYEQYF
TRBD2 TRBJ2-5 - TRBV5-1 TGCGCCAGCAGCTTGTTCAGCGGGGGTGAGGAGACCCAGTACTTC CASSLFSGGEETQYF
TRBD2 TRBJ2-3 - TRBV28 TGTGCCAGCAGTTTACTCGCGGGAGTGTTCGGGGATACGCAGTATTTT CASSLLAGVFGDTQYF
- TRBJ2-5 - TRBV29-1 TGCAGCGTCGTAGCGGAGGAAGCTCCCGGCCAGTACTTC CSVVAEEAPGQYF
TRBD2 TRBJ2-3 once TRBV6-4 TGTGCCACCGCTCGACTAGCGGGTATGGGAGATACGCAGTATTTT CATARLAGMGDTQYF
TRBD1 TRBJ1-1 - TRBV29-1 TGCAGCGTTGGACAGGGGGCTACTGAAGCTTTCTTT CSVGQGATEAFF
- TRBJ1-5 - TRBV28 TGTGCCAGCATTAGCGGGGGCAATCAGCCCCAGCATTTT CASISGGNQPQHF
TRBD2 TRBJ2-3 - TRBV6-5 TGTGCCAGCAGCCAAAGCGGGAGTATCACAGATACGCAGTATTTT CASSQSGSITDTQYF
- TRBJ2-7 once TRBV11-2 TGTGCCAGCAGCCAAAACTTCCAACAGGGCCACGAGCAGTACTTC CASSQNFQQGHEQYF
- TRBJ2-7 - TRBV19 TGTGCCAGTAGTATTAGGCAGGGTTACGAGCAGTACTTC CASSIRQGYEQYF
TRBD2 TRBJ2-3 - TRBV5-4 TGTGCCAGCTCCCCGGGACTAGCGACTACAGATACGCAGTATTTT CASSPGLATTDTQYF
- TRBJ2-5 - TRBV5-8 TGTGCCAGCAGCTTGGGAGTGTGGGAGACCCAGTACTTC CASSLGVWETQYF
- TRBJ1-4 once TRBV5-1 TGCGCCAGCAGCTTGGGGCACAGGAGTGAAAAACTGTTTTTT CASSLGHRSEKLFF
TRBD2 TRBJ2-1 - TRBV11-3 TGTGCCAGCAGTAAGGGGGCGGGAGGGCTGGGGGTCAATGAGCAGTTCTTC CASSKGAGGLGVNEQFF
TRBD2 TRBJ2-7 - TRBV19 TGTGCCAGTAGTATTTACCTAACTAGCGGTACCTACGAGCAGTACTTC CASSIYLTSGTYEQYF
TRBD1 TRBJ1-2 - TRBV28 TGTGCCAGCACACTTCCAGGGGGGAATATCGATGGCTACACCTTC CASTLPGGNIDGYTF
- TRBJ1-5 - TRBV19 TGTGCCAGCGTAAGGACTGATCTTAGCAATCAGCCCCAGCATTTT CASVRTDLSNQPQHF
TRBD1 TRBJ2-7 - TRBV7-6 TGTGCCAGCAGCCAACTATACGACAGGGGGTATTCCGAGCAGTACTTC CASSQLYDRGYSEQYF